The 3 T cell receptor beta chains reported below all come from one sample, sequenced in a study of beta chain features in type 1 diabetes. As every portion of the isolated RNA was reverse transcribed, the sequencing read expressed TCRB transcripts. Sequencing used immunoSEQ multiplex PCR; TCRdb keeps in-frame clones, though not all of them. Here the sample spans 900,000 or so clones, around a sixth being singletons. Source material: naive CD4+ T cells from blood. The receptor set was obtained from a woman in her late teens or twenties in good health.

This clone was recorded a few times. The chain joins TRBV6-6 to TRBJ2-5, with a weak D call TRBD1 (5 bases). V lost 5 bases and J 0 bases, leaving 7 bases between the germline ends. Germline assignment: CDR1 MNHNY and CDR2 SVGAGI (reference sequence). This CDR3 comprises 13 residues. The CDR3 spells CASSDSNQETQYF. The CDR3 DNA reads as TGTGCCAGCAGTGACAGTAACCAAGAGACCCAGTACTTC.

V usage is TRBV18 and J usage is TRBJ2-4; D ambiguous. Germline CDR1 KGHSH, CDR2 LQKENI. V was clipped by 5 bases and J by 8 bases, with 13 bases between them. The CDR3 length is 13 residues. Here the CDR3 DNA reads TGTGCCAGCTCAGTGAACTCCGTCGACATTCAGTACTTC. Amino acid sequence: CASSVNSVDIQYF.

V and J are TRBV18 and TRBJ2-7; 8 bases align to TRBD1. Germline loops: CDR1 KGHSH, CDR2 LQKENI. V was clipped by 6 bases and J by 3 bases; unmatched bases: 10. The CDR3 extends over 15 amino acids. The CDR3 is CASSGQGRISYEQYF. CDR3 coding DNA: TGTGCCAGCTCCGGACAGGGAAGAATTAGCTACGAGCAGTACTTC.